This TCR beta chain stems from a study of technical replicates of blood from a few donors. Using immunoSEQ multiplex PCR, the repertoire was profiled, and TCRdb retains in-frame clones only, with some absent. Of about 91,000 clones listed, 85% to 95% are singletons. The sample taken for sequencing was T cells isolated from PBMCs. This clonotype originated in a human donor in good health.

The CDR3 loop is CASSEIWEADTQYF. The CDR3 coding sequence is TGTGCCAGCAGTGAAATCTGGGAGGCAGATACGCAGTATTTT. This chain joins TRBV2 and TRBJ2-3; a weak D match, TRBD2 (6 bases). The CDR3 spans 14 residues. V was clipped by 2 bases and J by 4 bases, with 10 bases between them. CDR1 is SNHLY and CDR2 is FYNNEI in the germline V gene.